The clone carrying this T cell receptor (beta chain) has at least ten counts. Its antigen is as yet unknown. Time point reported: newly diagnosed GD, antithyroid drugs for less than 3 months. RNA from PBMCs was the source of the TCR library. The sample comes from a study of regulatory T cells in long-lasting Graves disease. Whole-study findings and limits: Segments TRBV28, TRBJ1-2 and TRBJ2-5 showed preferential usage in persistent disease.

CDR3-region Arm-PCR and iRepertoire HTBI primers produced the TCR beta libraries. Authors' analysis steps: The samples included around 62 TRBV and more than 12 TRBJ segments. TCRdb fed the multiplex PCR reads into MiXCR, producing one record per CDR3 protein. TCRdb's processing, not the authors', yielded these V and J calls. Here the sample spans 550,000 to 650,000 distinct CDR3 sequences, 15% to 20% being singletons. With V trimmed by 2 bases and J by 4 bases, 11 bases remained unmatched. The CDR3 spans 17 residues. Germline CDR1 is MDHEN and CDR2 is SYDVKM. The same sample was also used in a study of T cells in Graves' hyperthyroidism and ophthalmopathy.

Source: peripheral blood mononuclear cells (PBMCs), taken at new diagnosis, from a patient treated with antithyroid drugs. The sequence derives from a man aged 18 to 30 with Graves disease. V is TRBV28 and J is TRBJ1-1; TRBD1 matches at 9 bases. CDR3: CASSLVNRGRIGTEAFF. CDR3 DNA: TGTGCCAGCAGTTTAGTAAACAGGGGGCGCATTGGCACTGAAGCTTTCTTT.